The 10 T cell receptor beta chains presented below share a single source sample, sequenced in a study of blood T cell repertoires in COVID-19. The protocol was immunoSEQ multiplex PCR, while the TCRdb copy is restricted to in-frame clones and leaves out a portion. The repertoire holds under 200,000 clones, with around nine tenths as singletons. Sequenced input: peripheral blood. These TCRs come from a woman aged 70 to 79 with COVID-19, enrolled during active disease.

The gene calls are TRBV7-9 and TRBJ1-2, with a weak D call TRBD1 (5 bases). The CDR3 spans 17 residues. The V and J ends lost 0 bases and 4 bases respectively, with 18 bases between them. Germline-derived CDR1 and CDR2 are SEHNR and FQNEAQ (reference sequence). The CDR3 coding sequence is TGTGCCAGCAGCTTAGCGCGACTGTCGGGGGATTCCTATGGCTACACCTTC. Translated: CASSLARLSGDSYGYTF.

The chain couples TRBV5-1 to TRBJ2-5; TRBD1 matches 11 bases. Germline V gene sequence: CDR1 SGHRS, CDR2 YFSETQ. The CDR3 covers 15 residues. V shed 3 bases and J 4 bases; nucleotides not matched to a gene: 5. CDR3 nucleotides: TGCGCCAGCAGCTCCCGGGACAGGGGGATAGAGACCCAGTACTTC. It yields the protein CASSSRDRGIETQYF. Variable domain in full (rest from reference TRBV5-1 and TRBJ2-5): KAGVTQTPRYLIKTRGQQVTLSCSPISGHRSVSWYQQTPGQGLQFLFEYFSETQRNKGNFPGRFSGRQFSNSRSEMNVSTLELGDSALYLCASSSRDRGIETQYFGPGTRLLVL.

This clone was recorded once. V is TRBV2 and J is TRBJ1-6, with D unclear. Per the germline V gene, CDR1 is SNHLY and CDR2 is FYNNEI. Deletions cut 0 bases from V and 9 bases from J, with 9 bases between. The CDR3 length is 14 residues. CDR3 in DNA: TGTGCCAGCAGTGAAGCGGGCAACGGTTCACCCCTCCACTTT. Its translation: CASSEAGNGSPLHF.

CDR3 nucleotides: TGTGCCCCGACTAGGGCGGGGGGGCCGGAGACCCAGTACTTC. Translation: CAPTRAGGPETQYF. The chain links TRBV7-9 to TRBJ2-5; 9 bases fit TRBD2. V was pared by 11 bases and J by 5 bases, with 12 bases of the junction left unmatched. Germline-derived CDR1 and CDR2 are SEHNR and FQNEAQ (reference sequence). The CDR3 length is 14 residues.

The chain recombines TRBV4-2 with TRBJ2-1, with TRBD2 matching 8 bases. Germline V lookup: CDR1 LGHNA, CDR2 YNFKEQ. V dropped 4 bases and J dropped 4; count of bases not matched to a gene: 12. The CDR3 is made up of 17 amino acids. The CDR3 region has the DNA TGTGCCAGCAGCCTCGACCCTTGGCGGGGGGCTTACAATGAGCAGTTCTTC. Translation: CASSLDPWRGAYNEQFF.

V is TRBV11-2 and J is TRBJ2-3; 7 nucleotides align to TRBD1. Germline CDR1 and CDR2: SGHAT and FQNNGV. The CDR3 runs 16 residues. Trimming cost V 1 base and J 0 bases; bases outside gene matches: 4. The CDR3 region is CASSLGGQSSTDTQYF. The CDR3 DNA reads TGTGCCAGCAGCTTAGGGGGACAGAGTAGCACAGATACGCAGTATTTT.

This chain joins TRBV18 and TRBJ2-1, with 8 bases identical to TRBD1. CDR1 is KGHSH and CDR2 is LQKENI in the germline V gene. J gave up 3 bases and V 3 bases, and 7 bases lay outside the gene matches. The CDR3 covers 16 residues. CDR3 loop: CASSPTRQGLYNEQFF. The DNA of the CDR3 is TGTGCCAGCTCACCTACCCGACAGGGGCTCTACAATGAGCAGTTCTTC. The whole variable domain, remainder taken from reference TRBV18 and TRBJ2-1, is NAGVMQNPRHLVRRRGQEARLRCSPMKGHSHVYWYRQLPEEGLKFMVYLQKENIIDESGMPKERFSAEFPKEGPSILRIQQVVRGDSAAYFCASSPTRQGLYNEQFFGPGTRLTVL.

This chain joins TRBV3-1 (or the pseudogene TRBV3-2) and TRBJ2-7, with 7 bases lining up with TRBD1. V shed 1 base, J shed 4 bases, and the junction held 7 bases outside the gene matches. The CDR3 covers 15 residues. From germline, CDR1 is LGHDT and CDR2 YNNKEL (reference sequence). The CDR3 DNA is TGTGCCAGCAGCCAAGGTCAGGGGGTAGGTTACGAGCAGTACTTC. Amino acid sequence: CASSQGQGVGYEQYF.

This chain connects TRBV6-5 to TRBJ2-3, with 8 bases that match TRBD2. V lost 4 bases and J lost 3; bases outside the gene matches: 6. Germline lookup yields CDR1 MNHEY and CDR2 SVGAGI. There are 15 residues in the CDR3. CDR3 loop: CASSSKAGGTDTQYF. DNA for the CDR3: TGTGCCAGCAGTTCTAAGGCGGGGGGAACAGATACGCAGTATTTT.

This chain links TRBV18 with TRBJ1-4; TRBD1 aligns across 7 bases. Germline CDR1 and CDR2: KGHSH and LQKENI. The CDR3 length is 16 residues. V lost 4 bases and J lost 6; bases outside the gene matches: 11. The CDR3 DNA follows: TGTGCCAGCTCACGAAGTGACAGGGTAGAGGATGAAAAACTGTTTTTT. It codes for CASSRSDRVEDEKLFF. Based on the CDR3 plus reference TRBV18 and TRBJ1-4, the full variable domain is NAGVMQNPRHLVRRRGQEARLRCSPMKGHSHVYWYRQLPEEGLKFMVYLQKENIIDESGMPKERFSAEFPKEGPSILRIQQVVRGDSAAYFCASSRSDRVEDEKLFFGSGTQLSVL.